The clone carrying this TCR beta chain has a count of ten or more. Its antigen is not known. It was considered stable Graves' hyperthyroidism when ophthalmopathy did not progress within 18 months. The study excluded patients with uncontrolled infection, other autoimmune disease, pregnancy or lactation. The study based diagnoses on clinical symptoms, serum thyroxine and TRAb, thyroid ultrasound and orbital computed tomography. This entry comes from a study of T cells in Graves' hyperthyroidism and ophthalmopathy. General observations from the study: Appearing also in blood were most of the thyroid clonotypes expanded above 0.001.

It was RNA transcripts that yielded the amplified TCR beta CDR3 regions. Initially, a first-round RT-PCR of the TCR CDR3 employed the HTBI primer set. One entry per CDR3 protein, called by TCRdb with MiXCR from the multiplex PCR reads. The sample contains 500,000 to 750,000 distinct CDR3 sequences, about 43% of which appear only once. This CDR3 region has 15 residues. The germline V gene encodes CDR1 SEHNR and CDR2 FQNEAQ (reference sequence). V shed 2 bases and J shed 1 base, with 6 bases lying between them. This receptor was taken from a woman aged 18-29 years with Graves' hyperthyroidism. The chain employs TRBV7-9 and TRBJ2-6; D is uncertain. The source material was peripheral blood or thyroid tissue (not recorded which). CDR3: CASSLPPSGANVLTF. CDR3 DNA: TGTGCCAGCAGCTTACCACCTTCTGGGGCCAACGTCCTGACTTTC.